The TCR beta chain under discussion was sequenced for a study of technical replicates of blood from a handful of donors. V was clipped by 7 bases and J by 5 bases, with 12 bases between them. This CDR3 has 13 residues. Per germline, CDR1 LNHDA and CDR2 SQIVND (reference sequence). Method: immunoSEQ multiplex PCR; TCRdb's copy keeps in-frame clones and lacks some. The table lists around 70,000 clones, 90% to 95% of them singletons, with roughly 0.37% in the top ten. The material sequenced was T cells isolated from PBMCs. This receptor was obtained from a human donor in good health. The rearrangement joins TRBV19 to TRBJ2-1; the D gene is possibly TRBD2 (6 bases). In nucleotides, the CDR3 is TGTGCCAGTACTACGGGAGAAAACAATGAGCAGTTCTTC. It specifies CASTTGENNEQFF.